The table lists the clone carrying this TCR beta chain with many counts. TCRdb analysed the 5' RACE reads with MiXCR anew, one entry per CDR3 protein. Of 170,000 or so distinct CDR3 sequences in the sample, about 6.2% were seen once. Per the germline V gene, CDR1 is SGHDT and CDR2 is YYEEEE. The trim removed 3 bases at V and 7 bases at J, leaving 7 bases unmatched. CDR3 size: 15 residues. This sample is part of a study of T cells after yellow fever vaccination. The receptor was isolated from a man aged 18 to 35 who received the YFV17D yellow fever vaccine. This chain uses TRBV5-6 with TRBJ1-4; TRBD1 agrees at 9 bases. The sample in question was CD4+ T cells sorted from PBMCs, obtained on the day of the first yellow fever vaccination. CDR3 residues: CASSSPGTGSEKLFF. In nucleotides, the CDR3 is TGTGCCAGCAGCTCACCCGGGACAGGGTCTGAAAAACTGTTTTTT.